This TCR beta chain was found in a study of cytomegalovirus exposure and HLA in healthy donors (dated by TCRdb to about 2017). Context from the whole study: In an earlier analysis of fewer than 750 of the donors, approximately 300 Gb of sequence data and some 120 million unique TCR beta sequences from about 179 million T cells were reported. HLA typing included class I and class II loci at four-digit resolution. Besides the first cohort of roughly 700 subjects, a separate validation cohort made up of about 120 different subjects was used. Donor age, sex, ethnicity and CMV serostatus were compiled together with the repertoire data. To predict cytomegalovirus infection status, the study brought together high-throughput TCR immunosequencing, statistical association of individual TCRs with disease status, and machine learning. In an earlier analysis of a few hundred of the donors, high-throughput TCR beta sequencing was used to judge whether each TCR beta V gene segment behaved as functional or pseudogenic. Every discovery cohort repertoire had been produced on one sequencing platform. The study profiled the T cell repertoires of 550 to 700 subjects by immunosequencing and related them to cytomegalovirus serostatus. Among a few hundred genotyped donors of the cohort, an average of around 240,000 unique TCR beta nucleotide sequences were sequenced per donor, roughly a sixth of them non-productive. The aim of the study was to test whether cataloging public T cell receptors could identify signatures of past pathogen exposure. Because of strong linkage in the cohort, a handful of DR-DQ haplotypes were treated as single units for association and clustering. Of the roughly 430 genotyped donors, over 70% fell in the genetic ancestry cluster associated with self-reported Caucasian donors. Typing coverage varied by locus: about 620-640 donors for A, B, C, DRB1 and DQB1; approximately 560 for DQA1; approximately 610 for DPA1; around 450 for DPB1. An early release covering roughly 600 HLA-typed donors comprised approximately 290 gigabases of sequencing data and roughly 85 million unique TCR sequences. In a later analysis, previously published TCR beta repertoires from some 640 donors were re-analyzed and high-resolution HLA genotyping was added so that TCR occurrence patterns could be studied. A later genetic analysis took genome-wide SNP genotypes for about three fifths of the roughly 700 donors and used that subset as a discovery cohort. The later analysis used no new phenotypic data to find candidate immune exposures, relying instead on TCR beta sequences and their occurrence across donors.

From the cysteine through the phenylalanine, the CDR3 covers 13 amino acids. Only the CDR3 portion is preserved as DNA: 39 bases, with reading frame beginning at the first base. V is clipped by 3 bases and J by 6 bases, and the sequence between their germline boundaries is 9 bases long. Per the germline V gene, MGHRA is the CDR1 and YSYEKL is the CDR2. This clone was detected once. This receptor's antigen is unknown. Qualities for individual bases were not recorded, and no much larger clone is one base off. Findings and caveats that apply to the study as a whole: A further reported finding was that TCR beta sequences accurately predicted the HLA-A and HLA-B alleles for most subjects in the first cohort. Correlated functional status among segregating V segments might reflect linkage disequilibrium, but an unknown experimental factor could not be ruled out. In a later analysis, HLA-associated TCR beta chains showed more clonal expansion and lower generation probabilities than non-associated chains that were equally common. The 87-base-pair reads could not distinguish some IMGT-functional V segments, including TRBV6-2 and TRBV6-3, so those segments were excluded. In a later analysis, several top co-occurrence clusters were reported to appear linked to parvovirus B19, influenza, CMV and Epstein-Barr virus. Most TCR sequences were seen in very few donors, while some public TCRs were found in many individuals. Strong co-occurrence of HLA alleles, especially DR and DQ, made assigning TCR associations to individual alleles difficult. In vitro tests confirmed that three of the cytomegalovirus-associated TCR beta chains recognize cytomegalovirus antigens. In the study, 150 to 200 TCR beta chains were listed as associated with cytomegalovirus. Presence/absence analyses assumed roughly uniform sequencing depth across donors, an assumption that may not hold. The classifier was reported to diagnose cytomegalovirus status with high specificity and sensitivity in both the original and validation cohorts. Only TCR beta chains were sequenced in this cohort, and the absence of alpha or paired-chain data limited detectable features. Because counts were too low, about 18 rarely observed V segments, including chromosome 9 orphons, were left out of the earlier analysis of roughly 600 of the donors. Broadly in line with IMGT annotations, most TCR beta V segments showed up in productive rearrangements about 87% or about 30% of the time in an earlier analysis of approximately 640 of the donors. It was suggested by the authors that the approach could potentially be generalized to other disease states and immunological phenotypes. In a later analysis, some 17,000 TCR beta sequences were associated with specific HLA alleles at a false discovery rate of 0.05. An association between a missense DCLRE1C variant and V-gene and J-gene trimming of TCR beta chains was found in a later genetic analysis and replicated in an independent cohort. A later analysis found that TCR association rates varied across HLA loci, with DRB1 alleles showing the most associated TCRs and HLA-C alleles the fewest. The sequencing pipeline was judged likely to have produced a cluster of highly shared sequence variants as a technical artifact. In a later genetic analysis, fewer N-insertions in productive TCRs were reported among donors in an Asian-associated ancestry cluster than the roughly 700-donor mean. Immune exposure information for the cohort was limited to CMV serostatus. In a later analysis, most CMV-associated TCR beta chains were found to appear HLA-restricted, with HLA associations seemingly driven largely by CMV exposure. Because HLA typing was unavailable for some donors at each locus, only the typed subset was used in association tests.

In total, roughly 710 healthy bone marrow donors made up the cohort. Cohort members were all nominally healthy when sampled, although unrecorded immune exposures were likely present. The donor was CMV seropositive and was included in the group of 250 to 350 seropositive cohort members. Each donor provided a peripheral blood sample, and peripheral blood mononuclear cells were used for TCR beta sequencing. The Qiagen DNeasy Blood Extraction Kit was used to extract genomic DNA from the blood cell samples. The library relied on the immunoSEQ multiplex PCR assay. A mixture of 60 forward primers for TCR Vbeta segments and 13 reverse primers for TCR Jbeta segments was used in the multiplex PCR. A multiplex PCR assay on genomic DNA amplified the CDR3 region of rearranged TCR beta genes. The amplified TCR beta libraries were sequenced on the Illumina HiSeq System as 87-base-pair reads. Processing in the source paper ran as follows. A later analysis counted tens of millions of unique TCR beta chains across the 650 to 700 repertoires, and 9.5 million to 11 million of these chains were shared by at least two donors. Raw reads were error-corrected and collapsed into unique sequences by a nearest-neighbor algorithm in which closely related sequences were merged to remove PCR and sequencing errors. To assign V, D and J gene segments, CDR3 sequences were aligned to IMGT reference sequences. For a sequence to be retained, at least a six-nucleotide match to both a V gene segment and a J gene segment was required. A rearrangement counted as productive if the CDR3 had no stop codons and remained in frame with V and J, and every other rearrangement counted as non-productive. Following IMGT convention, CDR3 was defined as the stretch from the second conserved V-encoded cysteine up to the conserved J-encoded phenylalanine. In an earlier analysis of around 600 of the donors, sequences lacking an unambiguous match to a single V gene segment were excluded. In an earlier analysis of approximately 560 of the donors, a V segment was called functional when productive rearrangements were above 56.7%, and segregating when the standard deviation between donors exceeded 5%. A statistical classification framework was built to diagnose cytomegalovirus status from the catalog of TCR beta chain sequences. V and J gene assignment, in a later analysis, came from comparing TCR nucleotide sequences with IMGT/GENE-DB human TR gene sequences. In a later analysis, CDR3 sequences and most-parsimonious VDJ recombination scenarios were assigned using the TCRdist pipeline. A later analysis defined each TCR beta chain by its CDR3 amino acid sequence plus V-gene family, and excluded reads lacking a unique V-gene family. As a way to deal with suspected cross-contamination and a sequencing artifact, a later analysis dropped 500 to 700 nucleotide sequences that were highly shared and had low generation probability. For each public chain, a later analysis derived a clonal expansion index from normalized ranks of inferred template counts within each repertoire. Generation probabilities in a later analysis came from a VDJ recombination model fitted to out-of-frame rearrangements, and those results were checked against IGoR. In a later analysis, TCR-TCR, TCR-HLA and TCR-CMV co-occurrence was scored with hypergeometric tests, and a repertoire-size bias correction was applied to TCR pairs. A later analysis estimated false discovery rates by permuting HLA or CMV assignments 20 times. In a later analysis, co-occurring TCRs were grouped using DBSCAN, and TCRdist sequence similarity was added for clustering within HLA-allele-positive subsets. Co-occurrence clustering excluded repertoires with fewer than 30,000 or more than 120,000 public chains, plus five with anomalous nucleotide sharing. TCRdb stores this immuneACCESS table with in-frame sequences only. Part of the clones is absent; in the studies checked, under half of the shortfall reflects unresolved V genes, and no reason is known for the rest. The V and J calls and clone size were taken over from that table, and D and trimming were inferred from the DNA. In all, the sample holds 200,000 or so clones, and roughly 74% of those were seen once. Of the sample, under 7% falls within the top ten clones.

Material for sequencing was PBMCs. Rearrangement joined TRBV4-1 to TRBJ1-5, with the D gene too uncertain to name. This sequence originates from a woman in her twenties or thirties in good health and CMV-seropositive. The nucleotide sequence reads TGCGCCAGCAGCCACCAGGAGGGTCAGCCCCAGCATTTT. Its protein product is CASSHQEGQPQHF.